The clone carrying this T cell receptor beta chain occurred a few times. Its antigen remains unknown. The sample's time point: roughly 6 months of natalizumab therapy. All PML patients were female, and all patients had earlier interferon beta. This sample stems from a study of multiple sclerosis patients with progressive multifocal leukoencephalopathy. Study results and caveats: No common TRBV or TRBJ usage or pairing appeared at PML.

Each PCR contained spiked synthetic TR CDR3 controls spanning every V-J pairing. Only in-frame clones appear in the TCRdb table, and some are missing; sequencing was by immunoSEQ multiplex PCR. The data contain 25,000 to 35,000 clones, about nine tenths of them seen just once; the ten biggest clones take up 1.5%. The CDR3 has 12 amino acids. Germline lookup yields CDR1 MNHNS and CDR2 SASEGT. The V gene lost 1 base and the J gene lost 9 bases, with 7 bases spanning the gap. The receptor comes from a human donor with multiple sclerosis. The material sequenced was PBMCs, taken from a patient treated with natalizumab. The V gene is TRBV6-1, the J gene TRBJ2-1; D unclear. CDR3 DNA sequence: TGTGCCAGCAGTGAAGAATTCGGTGAGCAGTTCTTC. Translated, it gives CASSEEFGEQFF.